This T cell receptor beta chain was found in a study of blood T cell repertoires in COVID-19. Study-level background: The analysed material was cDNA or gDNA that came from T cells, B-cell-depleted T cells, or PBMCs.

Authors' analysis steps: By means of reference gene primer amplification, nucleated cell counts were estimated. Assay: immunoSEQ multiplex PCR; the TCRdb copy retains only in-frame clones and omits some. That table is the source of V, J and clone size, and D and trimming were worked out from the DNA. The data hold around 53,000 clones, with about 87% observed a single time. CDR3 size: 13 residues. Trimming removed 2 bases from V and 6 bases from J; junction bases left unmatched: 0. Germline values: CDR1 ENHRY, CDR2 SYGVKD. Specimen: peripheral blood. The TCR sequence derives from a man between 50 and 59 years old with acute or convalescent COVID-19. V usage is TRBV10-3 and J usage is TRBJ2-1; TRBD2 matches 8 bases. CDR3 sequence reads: CAISEGTSNEQFF. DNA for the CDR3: TGTGCCATCAGTGAGGGGACTAGCAATGAGCAGTTCTTC.